A selection of T cell receptor beta chains follows, all from one sample in a study of blood T cell repertoires in COVID-19. Produced via immunoSEQ multiplex PCR; TCRdb's table is partial and in-frame only. The sample holds about 67,000 clones, about 82% seen once. Sequences were obtained from peripheral blood. Receptors were obtained from a human donor in a cohort sampled during active COVID-19. Both conserved end residues are part of each CDR3. D genes are given only for firm matches. A row's size may be missing; if present it is once, few, many or a size class.

j_call v_call clone_size d_call cdr3_aa cdr3_nt
TRBJ1-1 TRBV29-1 NA NA CSVLTGGNTEAFF TGCAGCGTTTTGACAGGAGGGAACACTGAAGCTTTCTTT
TRBJ2-3 TRBV6-6 NA NA CASSYGGASTDTQYF TGTGCCAGCAGCTACGGCGGGGCAAGCACAGATACGCAGTATTTT
TRBJ2-5 TRBV11-2 NA NA CASRVGETQYF TGTGCCAGCAGAGTCGGAGAGACCCAGTACTTC
TRBJ1-2 TRBV6-2/TRBV6-3 NA NA CASSPRGRIYGYTF TGTGCCAGCAGCCCTAGGGGTCGGATCTATGGCTACACCTTC
TRBJ2-1 TRBV25-1 NA TRBD1 CASRKTGGGSPYNEQFF TGTGCCAGCAGGAAAACAGGGGGTGGGTCGCCCTACAATGAGCAGTTCTTC
TRBJ2-5 TRBV24-1 NA NA CATSDWPGRSGQETQYF TGTGCCACCAGTGATTGGCCGGGCAGATCGGGGCAAGAGACCCAGTACTTC
TRBJ2-7 TRBV5-1 NA NA CASSLEGAGGYEQYF TGCGCCAGCAGCTTAGAGGGAGCGGGTGGATACGAGCAGTACTTC
TRBJ1-3 TRBV30 NA TRBD1 CAWGRQGAGNTIYF TGTGCCTGGGGCCGACAGGGGGCTGGAAACACCATATATTTT
TRBJ1-1 TRBV4-2 few NA CASSQDLENTEAFF TGTGCCAGCAGCCAAGATCTAGAAAACACTGAAGCTTTCTTT
TRBJ1-5 TRBV5-1 NA TRBD1 CASSFSGTENQPQHF TGCGCCAGCAGCTTTTCTGGGACAGAGAATCAGCCCCAGCATTTT
TRBJ2-5 TRBV19 NA TRBD1 CASSIGQEQTQYF TGTGCCAGTAGTATTGGACAGGAACAGACCCAGTACTTC
TRBJ1-6 TRBV27 NA TRBD1 CASSYLPGQQSTPLHF TGTGCCAGCAGCTATCTCCCGGGACAGCAAAGTACACCCCTCCACTTT
TRBJ2-1 TRBV15 NA NA CATSRDRRTQNPYNEQFF TGTGCCACCAGCAGAGATCGTCGAACCCAGAACCCCTACAATGAGCAGTTCTTC
TRBJ1-1 TRBV5-4 NA NA CASSPAGPAEAFF TGTGCCAGCAGCCCGGCGGGGCCGGCTGAAGCTTTCTTT
TRBJ1-1 TRBV6-2/TRBV6-3 NA NA CASSYPYEAFF TGTGCCAGCAGTTACCCCTATGAAGCTTTCTTT
TRBJ1-6 TRBV6-1 NA NA CASSEGAVSLSYNSPLHF TGTGCCAGCAGTGAAGGGGCAGTATCCCTCTCCTATAATTCACCCCTCCACTTT
TRBJ1-1 TRBV28 NA NA CASSFGGLNTEAFF TGTGCCAGCAGTTTTGGAGGGCTGAACACTGAAGCTTTCTTT